This TCR beta chain was sequenced in a study of T cell repertoires in cytomegalovirus infection. V was pared by 1 base and J by 3 bases, with 7 bases between. Germline V gene lookup returns CDR1 SGHTA and CDR2 FQGNSA. The CDR3 extends over 13 amino acids. TCRdb reprocessed the reads via MiXCR and lists one record per CDR3 protein. The sample has more than 200,000 distinct CDR3 sequences, 8% to 9.5% seen once. This clonotype was picked up many times. V is TRBV7-2 and J is TRBJ2-7; no reliable D call. The sequenced sample consisted of PBMCs. The origin of this receptor is a human donor in good health (CMV status not recorded). Some clones in this sample may be carry-over from other donors' samples. The CDR3 sequence is CASSLVSDYEQYF. CDR3 DNA: TGTGCCAGCAGCTTAGTATCCGACTACGAGCAGTACTTC.